The 28 T cell receptor beta chains given below trace back to one sample, sequenced in a study of T cells in Graves' hyperthyroidism and ophthalmopathy. Amplification targeted TCR beta CDR3 regions from RNA transcripts. First-round RT-PCR targeting the TCR CDR3 was performed with the HTBI primer set. TCRdb reprocessed the multiplex PCR reads via MiXCR and lists one record per CDR3 protein. This table holds more than 300,000 distinct CDR3 sequences, roughly 15% found once. The sequenced material came from blood. The receptors shown here come from a woman aged 25 to 45 with Graves' ophthalmopathy.

The chain is built from TRBV27 and TRBJ1-5; maybe TRBD1 (6 bases). Germline V CDR1 and CDR2: MNHEY, SMNVEV (reference sequence). The CDR3 is made up of 16 amino acids. V was cut by 0 bases and J by 5 bases, with 14 bases left in between. Here the CDR3 reads CASSLSSRGRDQPQHF. The CDR3 DNA follows: TGTGCCAGCAGTTTATCATCCAGGGGAAGGGATCAGCCCCAGCATTTT.

The chain recombines TRBV7-8 with TRBJ1-4; possibly TRBD1 for D (6 bases). Germline V gene data show CDR1 as SGHVS and CDR2 as FQNEAQ. Trimming took 5 bases from V and 7 from J, leaving 20 bases between them. This CDR3 has 16 residues. CDR3 DNA sequence: TGTGCCAGCAGCCCCGACCGACGGGGGGCGCGTGAAAAACTGTTTTTT. Translation: CASSPDRRGAREKLFF.

This clonotype has a count of ten or more. The chain couples TRBV5-8 to TRBJ2-6, with D possibly matching TRBD2 (5 bases). The germline gives CDR1 SGHTS, CDR2 YDEGEE. V gave up 9 bases and J gave up 0 bases, with 13 bases separating them. CDR3 size: 15 residues. This CDR3 reads CAIALGVSGANVLTF. The CDR3, as DNA: TGTGCCATCGCCCTCGGGGTCTCTGGGGCCAACGTCCTGACTTTC.

As for this clonotype: With a much larger clone just one base away, this may be a read error. The chain links TRBV20-1 to TRBJ2-1; no clear D. Germline CDR1 DFQATT, CDR2 SNEGSKA (reference sequence). Between the trimmed V and J ends, which lost 4 bases and 3 bases, there was a span of 16 bases. The CDR3 sequence is 15 residues long. The CDR3 bases are TGCAGTGCTACAAGAAGGGTAACGGGCTACAATGAGCAGTTCTTC. As protein: CSATRRVTGYNEQFF.

The sample holds many counts of this clonotype. The gene calls are TRBV11-2 and TRBJ2-3, with 9 bases matching TRBD1. With 6 bases clipped from V and 1 base from J, the junction kept 5 bases outside the gene matches. Germline CDR1 reads SGHAT; CDR2 reads FQNNGV. CDR3 length: 15 amino acids. The CDR3 nucleotides are TGTGCCAGCAGGGACCGGGACAGGGGCACAGATACGCAGTATTTT. It yields the protein CASRDRDRGTDTQYF.

This clonotype was observed at least ten times. The chain's CDR3 is CASSPLGARTQYF. CDR3 nucleotides: TGTGCCAGCTCACCTTTGGGGGCCCGGACTCAATACTTC. This chain uses TRBV18 with TRBJ2-5; D is perhaps TRBD1 (6 bases). The CDR3 covers 13 residues. The germline gives CDR1 KGHSH, CDR2 LQKENI. Trimming removed 3 bases from V and 14 bases from J, with 19 bases in between.

This chain connects TRBV29-1 to TRBJ2-7, with D perhaps assigned TRBD1 or TRBD2 (7 bases each). CDR3 length: 14 amino acids. Germline assignment: CDR1 SQVTM and CDR2 ANQGSEA. CDR3 coding DNA: TGCACCCCCAGGGGGGGGGGGGGCCGCTACGAGCAGTACTTC. As protein: CTPRGGGGRYEQYF.

This clonotype was counted at least ten times. The chain has TRBV28 and TRBJ2-3, with TRBD1 matching over 8 bases. CDR3 length equals 15 residues. Germline values: CDR1 MDHEN, CDR2 SYDVKM. V gave up 5 bases and J gave up 0 bases; unmatched junction bases: 4. The DNA of the CDR3 is TGTGCCAGCAGTATGACAGGGGATAGCACAGATACGCAGTATTTT. This codes for CASSMTGDSTDTQYF.

This clonotype was observed at least ten times. V and J are TRBV6-1 and TRBJ1-2; 9 bases match TRBD1. With V trimmed by 6 bases and J by 6 bases, 14 bases remained unmatched. Germline V CDR1 and CDR2: MNHNS, SASEGT. The CDR3 totals 16 residues. CDR3 sequence: CASSRDTGGAFDGYTF. For the CDR3, the DNA is TGTGCCAGCAGCAGAGATACAGGGGGCGCGTTCGATGGCTACACCTTC.

The chain uses TRBV6-1 and TRBJ2-1; D might be TRBD1 or TRBD2, each matching 5 bases. Between the trimmed V and J ends, which lost 5 bases and 1 base, there was a span of 12 bases. The germline V gene encodes CDR1 MNHNS and CDR2 SASEGT. The CDR3 totals 15 residues. In nucleotides, the CDR3 is TGTGCCAGCAGTCCCCGGGACGGATCCTACAATGAGCAGTTCTTC. Its protein is CASSPRDGSYNEQFF.

The sample holds many counts of this clonotype. This chain connects TRBV6-2 or TRBV6-3 to TRBJ2-3, with TRBD1 matching over 8 bases. V was pared by 10 bases and J by 4 bases, with 16 bases of the junction left unmatched. In germline, CDR1 is MNHEY, CDR2 SVGEGT. The CDR3 spans 16 residues. In DNA, the CDR3 is TGTGCCACCTTCCGACAGGGGAGTATCCAGGCAGATACGCAGTATTTT. It translates to CATFRQGSIQADTQYF.

This clonotype has only a few counts. The genes are TRBV4-2 and TRBJ2-3; 9 positions agree with TRBD1. Trimming removed 4 bases from V and 5 bases from J; junction bases left unmatched: 10. Germline-derived CDR1 and CDR2 are LGHNA and YNFKEQ. The CDR3 runs to 16 residues. The CDR3 DNA sequence: TGTGCCAGCAGCCCGCGCACAGGGGGCATGGTAGATACGCAGTATTTT. Protein sequence: CASSPRTGGMVDTQYF.

The chain employs TRBV7-2 and TRBJ2-3; TRBD2 matches at 9 bases. The CDR3 sequence is 14 residues long. J gave up 4 bases and V 6 bases, and 5 bases lay outside the gene matches. CDR1 is SGHTA, CDR2 FQGNSA, per germline. This CDR3 reads CASRGGGAPDTQYF. For the CDR3, the DNA is TGTGCCAGCAGGGGCGGGGGGGCCCCAGATACGCAGTATTTT. Combining the CDR3 with reference TRBV7-2 and TRBJ2-3 gives the whole variable domain GAGVSQSPSNKVTEKGKDVELRCDPISGHTALYWYRQSLGQGLEFLIYFQGNSAPDKSGLPSDRFSAERTGGSVSTLTIQRTQQEDSAVYLCASRGGGAPDTQYFGPGTRLTVL.

This clonotype was recorded many times. This sequence joins TRBV20-1 and TRBJ2-7; 11 bases map to TRBD2. V gave up 4 bases and J gave up 2 bases; unmatched junction bases: 10. The CDR3 contains 16 residues. Germline V gene lookup returns CDR1 DFQATT and CDR2 SNEGSKA (reference sequence). The CDR3 DNA reads as TGCAGTGCTAAATTTAGCGGGGGGGCCAGACCCTACGAGCAGTACTTC. Protein: CSAKFSGGARPYEQYF.

This clonotype was observed a handful of times. This chain joins TRBV6-1 and TRBJ2-7; no firm D call. V was clipped by 2 bases and J by 0 bases, with 11 bases between them. The CDR3 is made up of 15 amino acids. The germline gives CDR1 MNHNS, CDR2 SASEGT. Written as DNA, the CDR3 is TGTGCCAGCAGTGAATTTGGCAGTTACTCCTACGAGCAGTACTTC. Its translation is CASSEFGSYSYEQYF.

To note about this clonotype: A much larger clone lies one base from this, so it may be a read error. The chain is built from TRBV6-1 and TRBJ2-1, with a tentative D call TRBD1 (6 bases). Trimming removed 0 bases at V and 9 bases at J, with 15 bases between. This CDR3 is built from 15 residues. Germline lookup yields CDR1 MNHNS and CDR2 SASEGT. CDR3 sequence (DNA): TGTGCCAGCAGTGAAGCCATAACAGGGTGGAGTGAGCAGTTCTTC. Translation: CASSEAITGWSEQFF.

This clonotype has ten or more counts. The CDR3, as DNA: TGTGCCAGCAGTCATGCGGGACCCTGGGGGGATGAGCAGTTCTTC. It yields the protein CASSHAGPWGDEQFF. The rearrangement joins TRBV6-1 to TRBJ2-1; the D gene is possibly TRBD2 (6 bases). This CDR3 has 15 amino acids. Germline CDR1 and CDR2: MNHNS and SASEGT. V lost 5 bases and J 8 bases, leaving 19 bases between the germline ends.

This clonotype has ten or more counts. The junction does not match germline at one end; this may be a read error. The chain combines TRBV7-9 with TRBJ2-5; a weak D match, TRBD2 (5 bases). This CDR3 is built from 12 residues. Germline V gives CDR1 SEHNR, CDR2 FQNEAQ (reference sequence). The DNA of the CDR3 is TGTGCCAGCAGGTTAGGCGGGGAGACCCAGTACTTC. As protein: CASRLGGETQYF.

Concerning this clonotype itself: A much more abundant neighbour one base away suggests this may be a read error. The chain employs TRBV7-9 and TRBJ2-7; D unresolved. The CDR3 spans 15 residues. The germline V and J ends were trimmed by 4 bases and 0 bases, with 13 bases remaining between them. The V gene's germline CDR1 is SEHNR and CDR2 FQNEAQ (reference sequence). CDR3 loop: CASSSVGRSSYEQYF. The CDR3, as DNA: TGTGCCAGCAGCTCAGTCGGACGGAGCTCCTACGAGCAGTACTTC.

Here the CDR3 DNA reads TGTGCCAGCAGTTTGCAGAGGGAGCAGTACTTC. Translated: CASSLQREQYF. The rearrangement joins TRBV28 to TRBJ2-7; D gene unclear. V was shortened by 3 bases and J by 7 bases, with 7 bases between the two germline ends. The germline gives CDR1 MDHEN, CDR2 SYDVKM. The CDR3 runs to 11 residues.

This clonotype showed up just a few times. J is TRBJ2-1 and V is TRBV29-1; 10 bases line up with TRBD1. With V trimmed by 7 bases and J by 12 bases, 9 bases remained unmatched. The CDR3 extends over 12 amino acids. CDR1 and CDR2 from the germline V gene are SQVTM and ANQGSEA. CDR3 loop: CSGGQGRLGQFF. In DNA, the CDR3 is TGCAGCGGGGGACAGGGGCGTTTGGGGCAGTTCTTC.

This clonotype was seen repeatedly, ten times or more. The rearrangement uses TRBV24-1 and TRBJ1-1, with D maybe TRBD1 (6 bases). The CDR3 totals 13 residues. CDR1 and CDR2 from the germline V gene are KGHDR and SFDVKD. The V and J ends lost 6 bases and 4 bases respectively, with 11 bases between them. In nucleotides, the CDR3 is TGTGCCACCAGTATGGGGGACATCACTGAAGCTTTCTTT. Its protein product is CATSMGDITEAFF.

This clonotype was counted many times. The chain combines TRBV14 with TRBJ2-3; D may be TRBD1 or TRBD2 (5 bases each). The CDR3 extends over 14 amino acids. Germline V gives CDR1 SGHDN, CDR2 FVKESK. Trimming took off 0 bases at V and 5 bases at J, with 9 bases between the two ends. The CDR3 loop is CASSQEGTLDTQYF. The CDR3 DNA sequence: TGTGCCAGCAGCCAAGAAGGGACCTTAGATACGCAGTATTTT.

This clonotype was seen many times. The chain recombines TRBV6-1 with TRBJ2-2, with D perhaps matching TRBD1 or TRBD2 (5 bases each). V was cut by 6 bases and J by 5 bases, with 13 bases left in between. This CDR3 is 14 amino acids long. CDR1 and CDR2 (germline): MNHNS, SASEGT. CDR3 protein: CASSARGLTGELFF. In DNA form, the CDR3 reads TGTGCCAGCAGCGCGAGGGGATTGACCGGGGAGCTGTTTTTT.

This clonotype came up many times. The V and J genes are TRBV12-3 or TRBV12-4 and TRBJ1-1, with D uncertain. V was cut by 4 bases and J by 1 base, with 7 bases left in between. The CDR3 is 13 amino acids. Written as DNA, the CDR3 is TGTGCCAGCAGTTATTTCAAGAACACTGAAGCTTTCTTT. Encoded protein: CASSYFKNTEAFF.

This clonotype has at least ten counts. J is TRBJ2-5 and V is TRBV28, with D possibly matching TRBD2 (5 bases). Trimming cost V 6 bases and J 4 bases, with 15 bases left between them. The CDR3 sequence is 14 residues long. CDR1 and CDR2 (germline): MDHEN, SYDVKM. In nucleotides, the CDR3 is TGTGCCAGCAGCTGGCGAGGGTCAAGAGAGACCCAGTACTTC. Translation gives CASSWRGSRETQYF.

Comment on this clonotype: At one boundary the junction diverges from the germline segment, which might be a read error. V gene TRBV12-3 or TRBV12-4 combines with J gene TRBJ1-5; D call uncertain. The CDR3 spans 14 residues. The CDR3 DNA follows: TGTGCCAGCAGTTCCGATGTATGGAATCAGTCCCAGCATTTT. The encoded protein is CASSSDVWNQSQHF.

This clonotype was found many times. The gene calls are TRBV20-1 and TRBJ2-5; 9 bases line up with TRBD1. This CDR3 has 12 amino acids. CDR1 DFQATT and CDR2 SNEGSKA come from the germline V gene (reference sequence). After removal of 7 bases from V and 3 bases from J, the junction contained 3 bases not matched to a gene. CDR3 region: CSVRQGEETQYF. CDR3 in DNA: TGCAGTGTCCGACAGGGGGAAGAGACCCAGTACTTC.